This T cell receptor beta chain emerged from a study of T cells in Graves' hyperthyroidism and ophthalmopathy. Overall study context: Sampling of peripheral blood happened at initial diagnosis, prior to any treatment. Broader study findings: The model identified upcoming ophthalmopathy a median approximately six months ahead of onset. In blood, most of the thyroid clonotypes expanded above 0.001 were also present.

V was pared by 5 bases and J by 6 bases, with 20 bases between. CDR3 length: 16 amino acids. This clonotype was detected ten times or more. Its target is not known. RNA transcripts yielded amplified TCR beta CDR3 regions. HTBI primers drove first-round RT-PCR of the TCR CDR3. From the multiplex PCR reads, TCRdb called clonotypes with MiXCR, one entry per CDR3 protein. The sample consists of approximately 410,000 distinct CDR3 sequences, 14% to 15% of them appearing once. This TCR came from a young man with Graves' ophthalmopathy. This sequence joins TRBV12-3 or TRBV12-4 and TRBJ1-5; D call uncertain. Sequencing input: blood. CDR3 DNA sequence: TGTGCCAGCAGTAGGAGTTCCTCAAGGACCGTTCAGCCCCAGCATTTT. As protein: CASSRSSSRTVQPQHF.